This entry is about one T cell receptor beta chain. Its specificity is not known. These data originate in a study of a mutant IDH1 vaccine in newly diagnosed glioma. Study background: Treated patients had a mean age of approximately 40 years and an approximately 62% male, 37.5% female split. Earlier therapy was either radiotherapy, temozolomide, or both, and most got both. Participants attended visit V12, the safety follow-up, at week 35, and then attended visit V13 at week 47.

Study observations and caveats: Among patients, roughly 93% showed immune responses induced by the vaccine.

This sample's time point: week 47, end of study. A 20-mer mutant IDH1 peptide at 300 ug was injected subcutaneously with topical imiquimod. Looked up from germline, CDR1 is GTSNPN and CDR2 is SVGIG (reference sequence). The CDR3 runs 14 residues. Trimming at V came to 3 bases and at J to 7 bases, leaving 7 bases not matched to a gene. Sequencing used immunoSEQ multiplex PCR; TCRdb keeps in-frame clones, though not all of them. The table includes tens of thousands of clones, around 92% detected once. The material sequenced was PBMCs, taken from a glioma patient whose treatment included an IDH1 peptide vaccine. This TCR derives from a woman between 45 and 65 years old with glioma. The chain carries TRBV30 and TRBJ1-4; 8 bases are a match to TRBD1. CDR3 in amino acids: CAWRTGGRGEKLFF. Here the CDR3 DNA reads TGTGCCTGGAGAACAGGGGGTCGGGGTGAAAAACTGTTTTTT.